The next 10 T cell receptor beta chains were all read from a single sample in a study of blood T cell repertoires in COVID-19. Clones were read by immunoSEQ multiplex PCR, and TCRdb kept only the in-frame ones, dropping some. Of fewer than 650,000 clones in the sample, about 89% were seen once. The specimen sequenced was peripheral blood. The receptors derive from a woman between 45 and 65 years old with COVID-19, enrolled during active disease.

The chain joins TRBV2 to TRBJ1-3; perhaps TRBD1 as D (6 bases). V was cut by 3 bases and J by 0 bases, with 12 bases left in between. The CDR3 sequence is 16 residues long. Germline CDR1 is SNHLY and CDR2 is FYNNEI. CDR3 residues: CASSEQGSFSGNTIYF. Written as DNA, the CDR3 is TGTGCCAGCAGTGAGCAGGGGTCCTTCTCTGGAAACACCATATATTTT.

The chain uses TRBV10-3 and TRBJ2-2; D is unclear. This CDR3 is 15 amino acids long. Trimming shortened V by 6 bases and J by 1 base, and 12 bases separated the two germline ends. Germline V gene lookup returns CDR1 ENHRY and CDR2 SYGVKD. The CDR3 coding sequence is TGTGCCATCAGCGCCGCGGCAATGAACACCGGGGAGCTGTTTTTT. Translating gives CAISAAAMNTGELFF.

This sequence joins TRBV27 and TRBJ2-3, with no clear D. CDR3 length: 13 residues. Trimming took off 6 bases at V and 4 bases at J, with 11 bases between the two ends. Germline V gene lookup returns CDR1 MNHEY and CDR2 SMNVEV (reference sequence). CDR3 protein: CASRSTSADTQYF. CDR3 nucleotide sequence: TGTGCCAGCAGGTCCACAAGTGCAGATACGCAGTATTTT.

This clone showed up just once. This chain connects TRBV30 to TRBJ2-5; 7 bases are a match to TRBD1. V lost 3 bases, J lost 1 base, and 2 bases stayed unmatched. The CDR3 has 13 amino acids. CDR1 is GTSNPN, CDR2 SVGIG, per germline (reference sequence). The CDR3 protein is CAWRGTAQETQYF. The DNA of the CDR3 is TGTGCCTGGAGAGGGACAGCCCAAGAGACCCAGTACTTC.

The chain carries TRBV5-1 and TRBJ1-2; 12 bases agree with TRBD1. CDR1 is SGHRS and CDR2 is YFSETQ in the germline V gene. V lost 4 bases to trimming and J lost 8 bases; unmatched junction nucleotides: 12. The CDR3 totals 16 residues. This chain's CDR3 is CASSREGQGASEGYTF. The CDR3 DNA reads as TGCGCCAGCAGCCGGGAGGGACAGGGGGCATCGGAGGGCTACACCTTC. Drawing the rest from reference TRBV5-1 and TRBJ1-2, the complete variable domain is KAGVTQTPRYLIKTRGQQVTLSCSPISGHRSVSWYQQTPGQGLQFLFEYFSETQRNKGNFPGRFSGRQFSNSRSEMNVSTLELGDSALYLCASSREGQGASEGYTFGSGTRLTVV.

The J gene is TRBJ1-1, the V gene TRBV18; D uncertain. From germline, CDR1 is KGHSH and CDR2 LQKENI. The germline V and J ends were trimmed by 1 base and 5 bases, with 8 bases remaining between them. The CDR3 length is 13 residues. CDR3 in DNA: TGTGCCAGCTCACCACAGTCGGGGACTGAAGCTTTCTTT. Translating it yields CASSPQSGTEAFF.

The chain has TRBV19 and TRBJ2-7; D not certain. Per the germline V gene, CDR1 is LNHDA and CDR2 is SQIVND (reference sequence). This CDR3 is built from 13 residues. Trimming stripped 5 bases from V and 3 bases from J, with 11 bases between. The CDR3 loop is CASSPRRYYEQYF. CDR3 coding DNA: TGTGCCAGTAGTCCCCGTCGGTACTACGAGCAGTACTTC.

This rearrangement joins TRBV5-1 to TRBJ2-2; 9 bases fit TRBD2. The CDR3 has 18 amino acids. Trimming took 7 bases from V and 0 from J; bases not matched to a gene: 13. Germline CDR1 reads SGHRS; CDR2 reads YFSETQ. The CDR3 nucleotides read TGCGCCAGCGGGAAGCGGGGGGCCAGCCCCCCGAACACCGGGGAGCTGTTTTTT. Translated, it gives CASGKRGASPPNTGELFF.

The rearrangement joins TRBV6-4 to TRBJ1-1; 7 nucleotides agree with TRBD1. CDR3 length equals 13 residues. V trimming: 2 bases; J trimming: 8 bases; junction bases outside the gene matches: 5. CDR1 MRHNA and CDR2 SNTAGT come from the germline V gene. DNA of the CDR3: TGTGCCAGCAGTGACCCTGACAGGGTAGAAGCTTTCTTT. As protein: CASSDPDRVEAFF.

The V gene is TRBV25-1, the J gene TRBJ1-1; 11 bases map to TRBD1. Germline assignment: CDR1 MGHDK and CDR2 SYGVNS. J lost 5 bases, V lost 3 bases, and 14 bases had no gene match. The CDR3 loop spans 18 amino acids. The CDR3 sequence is CASSDGGGTGGLRTEAFF. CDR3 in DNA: TGTGCCAGCAGTGACGGGGGTGGGACAGGGGGACTCAGGACTGAAGCTTTCTTT.